The 29 T cell receptor beta chains in this list originate from one sample, sequenced in a study of blood T cells in healthy people across ages. Then a second PCR, running roughly 6 to 12 cycles, was carried out with a sample-barcoded 5' primer and a J-beta primer mix. A single record per CDR3 protein comes from TCRdb applying MiXCR to the 5' RACE reads. Among over 1,300,000 distinct CDR3 sequences listed, approximately 60% were seen once. Sequences were obtained from blood. These receptors were collected from a man between 18 and 35 years old in good health.

J is TRBJ2-1 and V is TRBV12-5; TRBD2 matches 10 bases. The CDR3 has 16 amino acids. J gave up 6 bases and V 6 bases, and 11 bases lay outside the gene matches. Germline V CDR1 and CDR2: LGHNT, FRNRAP. CDR3 in DNA: TGTGCTAGTGGCTTTCAGCCGGGACTAGCGTTCAATGAGCAGTTCTTC. The encoded protein is CASGFQPGLAFNEQFF.

The V and J genes are TRBV10-3 and TRBJ2-5; 8 bases are shared with TRBD2. From germline, CDR1 is ENHRY and CDR2 SYGVKD. The CDR3 has 15 residues. V was pared by 6 bases and J by 1 base, with 7 bases of the junction left unmatched. The CDR3 region has the DNA TGTGCCATCAGCCTTAGCGGGACCGTCCAAGAGACCCAGTACTTC. Translating gives CAISLSGTVQETQYF.

The chain joins TRBV3-1 to TRBJ2-4, with 9 bases matching TRBD1. The J call is in doubt because the DNA end fits TRBJ2-7 better. The CDR3 loop spans 16 amino acids. Germline-derived CDR1 and CDR2 are LGHDT and YNNKEL (reference sequence). The CDR3 DNA reads TGTGCCAGCAGCCAAGATGGGACAGGGCCCATCTACGAGCAGTACTTC. The encoded protein is CASSQDGTGPIYEQYF.

The gene calls are TRBV4-1 and TRBJ2-1; 10 nucleotides match TRBD2. Germline lookup yields CDR1 MGHRA and CDR2 YSYEKL. The CDR3 loop spans 16 amino acids. Trimming at V came to 4 bases and at J to 9 bases, leaving 12 bases not matched to a gene. The CDR3 DNA reads TGCGCCAGCAGCCGTAGCGGGAGGCCCGGAGCGATTGAGCAGTTCTTC. Encoded protein: CASSRSGRPGAIEQFF.

This rearrangement joins TRBV18 to TRBJ1-2; a weak D match, TRBD1 (6 bases). CDR1 KGHSH and CDR2 LQKENI come from the germline V gene. V lost 3 bases to trimming and J lost 2 bases, with 10 bases between them. The CDR3 consists of 14 residues. CDR3 residues: CASSPPGQNYGYTF. In nucleotides, the CDR3 is TGTGCCAGCTCACCGCCCGGACAGAACTATGGCTACACCTTC.

The rearrangement links TRBV6-6 to TRBJ2-3; weak D call: TRBD2 (5 bases). In germline, CDR1 is MNHNY, CDR2 SVGAGI (reference sequence). The V end was cut by 5 bases, the J end by 11 bases, with 17 bases between. This CDR3 region has 13 residues. CDR3 protein: CASSQSGGREQYF. DNA of the CDR3: TGTGCCAGCAGTCAATCCGGAGGACGGGAGCAGTATTTT.

The chain is built from TRBV25-1 and TRBJ2-1; TRBD1 agrees at 7 bases. Losses at the gene ends were 4 bases for V and 8 bases for J; bases not matched to a gene: 17. Germline CDR1 is MGHDK and CDR2 is SYGVNS. CDR3 size: 17 residues. The CDR3 protein is CASSGILPGQGVDEQFF. The CDR3 DNA is TGTGCCAGCAGTGGAATCCTCCCGGGGCAGGGGGTCGATGAGCAGTTCTTC.

This clonotype was recorded a few times. J is TRBJ2-6 and V is TRBV2, with unresolved D. CDR1 and CDR2 from the germline V gene are SNHLY and FYNNEI. CDR3 length: 16 residues. V lost 9 bases and J 0 bases, leaving 15 bases between the germline ends. The CDR3 sequence: CARRLSGPSGANVLTF. DNA for the CDR3: TGTGCCAGACGTTTATCGGGCCCCTCTGGGGCCAACGTCCTGACTTTC.

This chain uses TRBV6-1 with TRBJ2-3; tentatively, D is TRBD2 (5 bases). The CDR3 loop spans 14 amino acids. Germline V gene lookup returns CDR1 MNHNS and CDR2 SASEGT. V shed 10 bases and J shed 4 bases, with 18 bases lying between them. As DNA, the CDR3 is TGTGCCACCTACCCTTCCGGAGGAGCAGATACGCAGTATTTT. This gives the protein CATYPSGGADTQYF.

V gene TRBV7-2 combines with J gene TRBJ2-1; D might be TRBD2 (5 bases). This CDR3 spans 16 amino acids. Trimming cost V 5 bases and J 2 bases, with 16 bases left between them. Germline V gene sequence: CDR1 SGHTA, CDR2 FQGNSA. The CDR3 loop is CASSPLGAEAYNEQFF. The DNA of the CDR3 is TGTGCCAGCAGCCCGCTCGGAGCGGAGGCCTACAATGAGCAGTTCTTC. Full variable domain (missing parts from reference TRBV7-2 and TRBJ2-1): GAGVSQSPSNKVTEKGKDVELRCDPISGHTALYWYRQSLGQGLEFLIYFQGNSAPDKSGLPSDRFSAERTGGSVSTLTIQRTQQEDSAVYLCASSPLGAEAYNEQFFGPGTRLTVL.

The genes are TRBV4-3 and TRBJ1-2; the match to TRBD1 covers 7 bases. Germline-derived CDR1 and CDR2 are LGHNA and YSLEER. The junction had 11 bases not matched to a gene; V was cut back by 4 bases and J by 3 bases. This CDR3 spans 16 amino acids. The CDR3 region has the DNA TGCGCCAGCAGCCCGACACTACAGGGGTCATACTATGGCTACACCTTC. It translates to CASSPTLQGSYYGYTF.

This clonotype was detected only a few times. The rearrangement uses TRBV27 and TRBJ2-1, with D uncertain. Germline V gene data show CDR1 as MNHEY and CDR2 as SMNVEV (reference sequence). The V and J ends lost 5 bases and 5 bases respectively, with 16 bases between them. The CDR3 is 15 residues long. This CDR3 reads CASSRNRVLNNEQFF. The CDR3 DNA follows: TGTGCCAGCAGTAGAAACCGGGTCCTCAACAATGAGCAGTTCTTC.

The rearrangement joins TRBV4-2 to TRBJ2-1; the D gene is possibly TRBD2 (6 bases). In germline, CDR1 is LGHNA, CDR2 YNFKEQ. The CDR3 runs to 15 residues. Between the trimmed V and J ends, which lost 2 bases and 4 bases, there was a span of 12 bases. This chain's CDR3 is CASSQPRRGYNEQFF. CDR3 bases: TGTGCCAGCAGCCAACCCCGGAGGGGATACAATGAGCAGTTCTTC.

V is TRBV4-2 and J is TRBJ1-5; perhaps TRBD1 as D (5 bases). The CDR3 covers 16 residues. CDR1 LGHNA and CDR2 YNFKEQ come from the germline V gene. Between the trimmed V and J ends, which lost 0 bases and 1 base, there was a span of 10 bases. CDR3 amino acids: CASSQDFRGSNQPQHF. The CDR3 bases are TGTGCCAGCAGCCAAGATTTTCGGGGGAGCAATCAGCCCCAGCATTTT.

Only one count was recorded for this clonotype. The rearrangement links TRBV7-8 to TRBJ2-1; 8 bases match TRBD1. The CDR3 loop spans 16 amino acids. The germline CDR1 and CDR2 sequences are SGHVS and FQNEAQ. J gave up 3 bases and V 5 bases, and 9 bases lay outside the gene matches. The CDR3 sequence is CASSTKTTGGYNEQFF. The CDR3 nucleotides are TGTGCCAGCAGCACCAAAACCACAGGGGGCTACAATGAGCAGTTCTTC.

The chain combines TRBV7-2 with TRBJ2-5; D might be TRBD2 (5 bases). The tail of the sequence fits TRBJ2-7 better, so the J call may be wrong. The CDR3 contains 14 residues. Germline V gene data show CDR1 as SGHTA and CDR2 as FQGNSA. The CDR3 here is CASSNPEDWYEQYF. The CDR3 coding sequence is TGTGCCAGCAGCAATCCGGAGGATTGGTACGAGCAGTACTTC.

This sequence joins TRBV28 and TRBJ2-3; D may correspond to TRBD1 or TRBD2 (5 bases each). Germline lookup yields CDR1 MDHEN and CDR2 SYDVKM. The CDR3 sequence is 13 residues long. Trimming cost V 10 bases and J 0 bases, with 11 bases left between them. In nucleotides, the CDR3 is TGTGCCACCCGGGACCTCAGCACAGATACGCAGTATTTT. Translating gives CATRDLSTDTQYF.

The rearrangement joins TRBV27 to TRBJ2-7; possible D gene TRBD2, 6 bases. V gave up 5 bases and J gave up 2 bases, with 10 bases separating them. Germline-derived CDR1 and CDR2 are MNHEY and SMNVEV (reference sequence). The CDR3 is 13 residues long. Written as DNA, the CDR3 is TGTGCCAGCAGTCCGGGGGTTGCCTACGAGCAGTACTTC. Protein: CASSPGVAYEQYF.

The J gene is TRBJ1-2, the V gene TRBV7-2; 8 nucleotides align to TRBD1. Trimming cost V 5 bases and J 7 bases; bases outside gene matches: 12. CDR1 is SGHTA, CDR2 FQGNSA, per germline. The CDR3 is 15 amino acids. The DNA for the CDR3 is TGTGCCAGCAGCCAAAACCTGGACAGGGACGGTGGCTACACCTTC. Protein product: CASSQNLDRDGGYTF.

In its sample, this clonotype was seen a few times. The rearrangement uses TRBV15 and TRBJ2-1; possibly TRBD2 for D (6 bases). Per germline, CDR1 LNHNV and CDR2 YYDKDF (reference sequence). The V end was cut by 3 bases, the J end by 8 bases, with 14 bases between. This CDR3 is built from 14 residues. The CDR3 sequence: CATSRKGLVYEQFF. The CDR3 DNA follows: TGTGCCACCAGCAGGAAGGGACTGGTTTATGAGCAGTTCTTC.

This rearrangement joins TRBV20-1 to TRBJ2-7; 7 positions match TRBD1. Trimming at V came to 2 bases and at J to 6 bases, leaving 13 bases not matched to a gene. CDR3 length: 15 amino acids. Germline CDR1 is DFQATT and CDR2 is SNEGSKA (reference sequence). CDR3 DNA: TGCAGTGCTAGACCGACAGGGCGAGTGGTGGGCGAGCAGTACTTC. This translates into CSARPTGRVVGEQYF.

V usage is TRBV4-2 and J usage is TRBJ2-5, with unresolved D. Trimming cost V 0 bases and J 5 bases, with 16 bases left between them. This CDR3 is built from 16 residues. CDR1 is LGHNA, CDR2 YNFKEQ, per germline. The CDR3: CASSQDMSEYPETQYF. CDR3 sequence (DNA): TGTGCCAGCAGCCAAGATATGTCGGAATACCCCGAGACCCAGTACTTC.

The V call is TRBV28, the J call TRBJ2-1, with 8 bases that match TRBD2. The CDR3 extends over 17 amino acids. The germline V gene encodes CDR1 MDHEN and CDR2 SYDVKM. V lost 2 bases to trimming and J lost 10 bases; unmatched junction nucleotides: 16. CDR3 DNA: TGTGCCAGCAGTTTAGAGTCGGGGGGGCCCGCGTTTTCGGAGCAGTTCTTC. This codes for CASSLESGGPAFSEQFF.

The chain combines TRBV2 with TRBJ2-4; D is unclear. CDR3 length: 13 amino acids. Germline V gene data show CDR1 as SNHLY and CDR2 as FYNNEI. The V gene lost 7 bases and the J gene lost 0 bases, with 7 bases spanning the gap. CDR3 nucleotide sequence: TGTGCCAGCATGCAGCTAGCCAAAAACATTCAGTACTTC. This encodes CASMQLAKNIQYF.

The chain is built from TRBV15 and TRBJ2-7; D is possibly TRBD1 (6 bases). Germline V gives CDR1 LNHNV, CDR2 YYDKDF (reference sequence). The length of the CDR3 is 16 residues. V lost 2 bases and J 3 bases, leaving 17 bases between the germline ends. The CDR3 loop reads CATSRYTGSLNYEQYF. The CDR3 DNA reads as TGTGCCACCAGCAGATACACAGGGAGTTTAAACTACGAGCAGTACTTC.

Note on this clonotype: A read error may account for a junction end that differs from germline. The chain combines TRBV4-1 with TRBJ2-1; D might be TRBD2 (5 bases). This CDR3 contains 18 residues. CDR1 MGHRA and CDR2 YSYEKL come from the germline V gene. In DNA, the CDR3 is TGCGCCAGCAGCCAACCTGATGTGGCGGGTGGGCCCTACAATGAGCGGTTCTTC. Protein sequence: CASSQPDVAGGPYNERFF.

This clonotype was counted only a few times. The chain combines TRBV2 with TRBJ2-5; TRBD2 agrees at 10 bases. J was trimmed by 11 bases and V by 4 bases; bases with no gene match: 7. Germline V gene data show CDR1 as SNHLY and CDR2 as FYNNEI. This CDR3 is 13 amino acids long. The CDR3 DNA reads TGTGCCAGCAGTGTAGCGGGGGGAGGGGAGCAGTACTTC. Translated, it gives CASSVAGGGEQYF.

This clonotype was counted only a few times. This chain connects TRBV27 to TRBJ1-1; D remains unclear. This CDR3 contains 15 residues. Germline values: CDR1 MNHEY, CDR2 SMNVEV (reference sequence). V gave up 2 bases and J gave up 1 base, with 11 bases separating them. CDR3 sequence: CASSLGWRGNTEAFF. CDR3 DNA: TGTGCCAGCAGTTTAGGGTGGCGGGGGAACACTGAAGCTTTCTTT.

This clonotype was observed a handful of times. The rearrangement links TRBV27 to TRBJ1-4, with D maybe TRBD1 (5 bases). Deletions cut 4 bases from V and 8 bases from J, with 14 bases between. The CDR3 totals 14 residues. Looked up from germline, CDR1 is MNHEY and CDR2 is SMNVEV (reference sequence). The CDR3 sequence: CASSYKGTAEKLFF. CDR3 DNA: TGTGCCAGCAGTTATAAGGGGACGGCAGAAAAACTGTTTTTT. Combining the CDR3 with reference TRBV27 and TRBJ1-4 gives the whole variable domain EAQVTQNPRYLITVTGKKLTVTCSQNMNHEYMSWYRQDPGLGLRQIYYSMNVEVTDKGDVPEGYKVSRKEKRNFPLILESPSPNQTSLYFCASSYKGTAEKLFFGSGTQLSVL.